The present TCR beta chain was sequenced within a study of shared clonotypes between healthy human individuals. On this clone itself: Within the sample, other DNA sequences also encode this same CDR3.

At the deep level, the assay was run. Profiling relied on immunoSEQ multiplex PCR, and the TCRdb table lists in-frame clones only, not all of them. The table includes about 2.2 million clones, roughly 91% detected once. The CDR3 has 15 residues. Germline V gives CDR1 SGDLS, CDR2 YYNGEE. The V segment lost 3 bases and the J segment 4 bases; nucleotides outside the gene matches: 4. As defined, naive CD8 cells were CD45RO-negative and positively selected for CCR7, with terminally differentiated effector memory CD45RA+ cells excluded. The J gene is TRBJ2-1, the V gene TRBV9; TRBD2 matches at 10 bases. Sequencing was performed on naive CD8+ T cells from PBMCs. The TCR originated in a young man in good health. Some clones in this sample may be carry-over from other donors' samples. CDR3 sequence reads: CASSGGLAEYNEQFF. In DNA form, the CDR3 reads TGTGCCAGCAGCGGCGGACTAGCGGAGTACAATGAGCAGTTCTTC.